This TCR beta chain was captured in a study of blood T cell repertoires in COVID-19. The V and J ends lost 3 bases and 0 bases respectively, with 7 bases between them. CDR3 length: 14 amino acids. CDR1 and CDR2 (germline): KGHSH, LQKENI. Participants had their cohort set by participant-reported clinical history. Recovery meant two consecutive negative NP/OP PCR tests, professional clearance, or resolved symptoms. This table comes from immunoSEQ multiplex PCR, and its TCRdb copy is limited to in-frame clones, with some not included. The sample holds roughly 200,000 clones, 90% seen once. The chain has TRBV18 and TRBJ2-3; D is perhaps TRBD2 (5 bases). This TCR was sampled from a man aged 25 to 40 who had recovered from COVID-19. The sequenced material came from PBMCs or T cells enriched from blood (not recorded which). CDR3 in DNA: TGTGCCAGCTCACCCAGCGGCAGCACAGATACGCAGTATTTT. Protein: CASSPSGSTDTQYF.